These T cell receptor beta chains were read from a single sample in a study of blood T cell repertoires in COVID-19. This table comes from immunoSEQ multiplex PCR, and its TCRdb copy is limited to in-frame clones, with some not included. Among 65,000 to 80,000 clones listed, more than 75% were seen once. Sequenced input: peripheral blood. The receptors shown here come from a man aged 50 or older with active COVID-19. CDR3s include the opening cysteine and the closing phenylalanine or tryptophan. D genes are given only for firm matches. Size is stated for part of the rows, as once, few or many counts, or as a class when the clone is expanded.

>TRBJ2-3|TRBD1|.|TRBV25-1
CASSGYRGLADTDTQYF
TGTGCCAGCAGTGGCTACAGGGGGCTCGCGGACACAGATACGCAGTATTTT
>TRBJ2-2|.|.|TRBV11-3
CASSLVGAAGELFF
TGTGCCAGCAGCTTAGTTGGGGCGGCCGGGGAGCTGTTTTTT
>TRBJ1-6|TRBD1|.|TRBV18
CASSRDSPPLHF
TGTGCCAGCTCGCGGGACAGCCCTCCCCTCCACTTT
>TRBJ1-1|TRBD1|.|TRBV27
CASALRPGQVNTEAFF
TGTGCCAGCGCCCTCCGTCCGGGACAGGTGAACACTGAAGCTTTCTTT
>TRBJ2-5|TRBD2|once|TRBV5-1
CASRTSGGEETQYF
TGCGCCAGCAGGACTAGCGGGGGGGAAGAGACCCAGTACTTC
>TRBJ1-2|TRBD1|.|TRBV4-2
CASSQGTGVNYGYTF
TGTGCCAGCAGCCAAGGAACAGGGGTTAACTATGGCTACACCTTC
>TRBJ1-1|.|.|TRBV9
CASIGVNTEAFF
TGTGCCAGCATCGGGGTGAACACTGAAGCTTTCTTT
>TRBJ1-1|TRBD1|.|TRBV2
CASGTQGGVAEAFF
TGTGCCAGCGGTACACAGGGGGGAGTCGCTGAAGCTTTCTTT
>TRBJ2-5|.|.|TRBV9
CASSTTEGTQYF
TGTGCCAGCAGCACAACCGAGGGGACCCAGTACTTC
>TRBJ1-1|TRBD1|.|TRBV4-1
CASSLRGGGNTEAFF
TGCGCCAGCAGCCTCCGAGGGGGCGGTAACACTGAAGCTTTCTTT
>TRBJ2-7|.|.|TRBV28
CASSWDPGVLGYEQYF
TGTGCCAGCAGTTGGGATCCCGGGGTCCTGGGCTACGAGCAGTACTTC
>TRBJ1-5|.|.|TRBV5-8
CASSESDNQPQHF
TGTGCCAGCAGCGAGAGCGACAATCAGCCCCAGCATTTT
>TRBJ1-2|.|.|TRBV5-6
CASSLRSNYGYTF
TGTGCCAGCAGCTTGAGGAGCAACTATGGCTACACCTTC
>TRBJ2-2|.|.|TRBV5-4
CASSLAGGPDTGELFF
TGTGCCAGCAGCTTGGCCGGGGGGCCAGACACCGGGGAGCTGTTTTTT
>TRBJ1-1|TRBD1|.|TRBV28
CAIQGVGVEAFF
TGTGCCATTCAGGGGGTCGGTGTTGAAGCTTTCTTT
>TRBJ2-7|.|few|TRBV6-6
CASSYTREGVTYEQYF
TGTGCCAGCAGTTACACCCGAGAGGGGGTAACCTACGAGCAGTACTTC
>TRBJ1-1|.|.|TRBV20-1
CSAPTESEAFF
TGCAGTGCCCCAACAGAGTCCGAAGCTTTCTTT
>TRBJ1-5|.|.|TRBV5-1
CASSLVSGRDQPQHF
TGCGCCAGCAGCTTGGTATCGGGGAGGGATCAGCCCCAGCATTTT
>TRBJ2-5|.|few|TRBV7-9
CASSLGYTTQETQYF
TGTGCCAGCAGCTTAGGATACACAACCCAAGAGACCCAGTACTTC
>TRBJ1-2|.|.|TRBV19
CASSRGHPNYGYTF
TGTGCCAGTAGTAGGGGCCACCCCAACTATGGCTACACCTTC
>TRBJ2-2|.|.|TRBV7-3
CASSTGNPGELFF
TGTGCCAGCAGCACCGGGAACCCCGGGGAGCTGTTTTTT
>TRBJ2-5|TRBD1|.|TRBV7-2
CASSLGTEWDRQETQYF
TGTGCCAGCAGCTTAGGAACCGAGTGGGACAGACAAGAGACCCAGTACTTC
>TRBJ2-7|.|.|TRBV6-5
CASRVDKPTYEQYF
TGTGCCAGCAGGGTAGACAAGCCCACCTACGAGCAGTACTTC
>TRBJ1-1|.|.|TRBV5-1
CASSSMSGGNTEAFF
TGCGCCAGCAGCTCGATGTCCGGGGGGAACACTGAAGCTTTCTTT
>TRBJ2-7|TRBD1|.|TRBV7-9
CASSFRQGAKQYF
TGTGCCAGCAGCTTCCGACAGGGCGCCAAGCAGTACTTC
>TRBJ1-4|TRBD1|.|TRBV19
CASSFPGQGTNEKLFF
TGTGCCAGTAGTTTTCCGGGACAGGGGACTAATGAAAAACTGTTTTTT
>TRBJ1-1|.|.|TRBV27
CASSLTSVGVTEAFF
TGTGCCAGCAGTTTAACATCAGTCGGGGTTACTGAAGCTTTCTTT
>TRBJ1-5|.|.|TRBV4-1
CASSQDKGEVAQPQHF
TGCGCCAGCAGCCAAGATAAGGGAGAGGTCGCTCAGCCCCAGCATTTT
>TRBJ1-5|.|few|TRBV5-5
CASSLIGASGQPQHF
TGTGCCAGCAGCTTGATTGGGGCCTCTGGGCAGCCCCAGCATTTT
>TRBJ1-5|TRBD1|.|TRBV6-5
CASSLGGTGGQPQHF
TGTGCCAGCAGTTTAGGGGGGACAGGGGGTCAGCCCCAGCATTTT
>TRBJ1-2|TRBD1|.|TRBV9
CASSAFDRAYGYTF
TGTGCCAGCAGCGCCTTCGACAGGGCCTATGGCTACACCTTC
>TRBJ2-1|.|.|TRBV6-6
CASSYPQNRGRNEQFF
TGTGCCAGCAGTTACCCTCAAAACCGCGGGCGGAATGAGCAGTTCTTC
>TRBJ2-1|TRBD1|once|TRBV28
CASSSTGAMAYNEQFF
TGTGCCAGCAGCTCGACAGGGGCTATGGCCTACAATGAGCAGTTCTTC